This T cell receptor (beta chain) was captured by sequencing in a study of blood T cell repertoires in COVID-19. This clone occurred a few times. An end of the junction differs from the germline gene, which may be a read error. Germline loops: CDR1 MDHEN, CDR2 SYDVKM. This CDR3 is built from 12 residues. Per the original methods: The authors estimated nucleated cell counts from reference gene primer amplification. Generated by immunoSEQ multiplex PCR, the TCRdb table keeps only in-frame clones and is missing some. The DNA was the basis for D and trimming; V, J and clone size are from that table. The sample has about 59,000 clones; around 79% are singletons.

This chain uses TRBV28 with TRBJ1-6; TRBD1 is a possible D gene (6 bases). This TCR came from a man in his sixties with acute or convalescent COVID-19. Sequenced material: peripheral blood. Here the CDR3 reads CASNAATGSREF. The CDR3 bases are TGTGCCAGCAACGCCGCTACAGGGTCCAGAGAGTTT.